These T cell receptor beta chains were read from a single sample in a study of tumor T cells in aggressive B-cell lymphoma. Clones were sequenced by immunoSEQ multiplex PCR, and TCRdb holds only the in-frame ones, with some missing. The sample lists 9,000 to 13,000 clones, about 89% occurring once. The sample was tumor tissue. These receptors were taken from an adult with diffuse large B cell lymphoma. CDR3s include the opening cysteine and the closing phenylalanine or tryptophan. A D gene is named only where the DNA matches it firmly. Rows may omit the clone size; those that give it use once, few, many or a size class.

TRBJ1-4	.	TRBV29-1	.	CSVESTNEKLFF	TGCAGCGTTGAGAGTACTAATGAAAAACTGTTTTTT
TRBJ2-1	.	TRBV25-1	.	CASTSVNEQFF	TGTGCCAGCACTAGTGTTAATGAGCAGTTCTTC
TRBJ2-2	.	TRBV7-9	.	CASSRGGSRSLFF	TGTGCCAGCAGCCGAGGCGGGTCAAGATCGCTGTTTTTT
TRBJ2-5	.	TRBV27	.	CASSPRLGGETQYF	TGTGCCAGCAGTCCCCGACTGGGGGGTGAGACCCAGTACTTC
TRBJ2-7	.	TRBV6-1	TRBD1	CASSRTGVYEQYF	TGTGCCAGCAGCAGGACAGGGGTCTACGAGCAGTACTTC
TRBJ2-3	.	TRBV29-1	TRBD1	CSVFQGAGDTQYF	TGCAGCGTTTTCCAGGGGGCGGGAGATACGCAGTATTTT
TRBJ1-5	.	TRBV6-1	TRBD1	CASSVPGQGGNQPQHF	TGTGCCAGCAGTGTCCCCGGACAGGGAGGCAATCAGCCCCAGCATTTT
TRBJ1-4	once	TRBV29-1	.	CSVSVEDPVLGEKLFF	TGCAGCGTTTCGGTGGAGGATCCGGTTCTAGGTGAAAAACTGTTTTTT
TRBJ1-2	.	TRBV28	TRBD1	CASSLQGALGYTF	TGTGCCAGCAGTTTACAGGGGGCACTTGGCTACACCTTC
TRBJ1-4	.	TRBV27	.	CASSLSMPGVNEKLFF	TGTGCCAGCAGTTTATCTATGCCAGGGGTTAATGAAAAACTGTTTTTT
TRBJ2-7	.	TRBV5-5	.	CASSPEGNEQYF	TGTGCCAGCAGCCCGGAGGGAAACGAGCAGTACTTC
TRBJ2-7	.	TRBV7-2	TRBD1	CASSLSPQGYEQYF	TGTGCCAGCAGCCTATCCCCACAGGGGTACGAGCAGTACTTC
TRBJ2-2	.	TRBV6-1	.	CASSSGEDTGELFF	TGTGCCAGCAGCTCGGGGGAAGACACTGGGGAGCTGTTTTTT
TRBJ2-7	.	TRBV13	TRBD2	CASSLRAWGGYEQYF	TGTGCCAGCAGCTTACGGGCCTGGGGGGGCTACGAGCAGTACTTC
TRBJ2-5	once	TRBV7-2	.	CVPTGRIVGETQYF	TGTGTCCCGACAGGGAGGATAGTGGGCGAGACCCAGTACTTC
TRBJ2-4	.	TRBV19	.	CASRTYGAGKNIQYF	TGTGCCAGTAGGACTTATGGGGCAGGTAAAAACATTCAGTACTTC
TRBJ2-3	.	TRBV11-3	.	CASSSLSTRVEPDTQYF	TGTGCCAGCAGCTCCCTTTCCACTAGAGTTGAACCAGATACGCAGTATTTT
TRBJ1-2	.	TRBV6-5	.	CASSYGSGYTF	TGTGCCAGCAGTTACGGGAGTGGCTACACCTTC
TRBJ1-2	.	TRBV6-4	.	CASSLQEGYGYTF	TGTGCCAGCAGTTTACAGGAAGGCTATGGCTACACCTTC
TRBJ1-2	.	TRBV4-1	.	CASSQESRGGLYGYTF	TGCGCCAGCAGCCAAGAGTCCCGGGGGGGGCTTTATGGCTACACCTTC
TRBJ2-1	.	TRBV23-1	.	CASSPGVTYNEQFF	TGCGCCAGCAGTCCGGGGGTGACCTACAATGAGCAGTTCTTC
TRBJ1-1	once	TRBV6-5	TRBD1	CASSYSNRGGTEAFF	TGTGCCAGCAGTTACTCAAACAGGGGGGGTACTGAAGCTTTCTTT
TRBJ1-2	.	TRBV12-1	.	CARPQIRGRGHTF	TGTGCCAGGCCACAGATACGAGGGCGAGGCCACACCTTC
TRBJ1-1	.	TRBV7-6	.	CASSKTSAGPEAFF	TGTGCCAGCAGCAAAACGTCGGCAGGGCCTGAAGCTTTCTTT
TRBJ2-7	.	TRBV27	.	CASSRAGPYEQYF	TGTGCCAGCAGTAGGGCGGGCCCCTACGAGCAGTACTTC
TRBJ2-3	once	TRBV5-1	TRBD2	CASSLGLAGGPSTDTQYF	TGCGCCAGCAGCTTGGGGCTAGCGGGAGGGCCAAGCACAGATACGCAGTATTTT
TRBJ2-1	few	TRBV7-2	.	CASSFQGPYNEQFF	TGTGCCAGCAGCTTTCAGGGTCCCTACAATGAGCAGTTCTTC
TRBJ2-6	once	TRBV6-1	TRBD2	CASSAVAGGRGANVLTF	TGTGCCAGCAGTGCGGTAGCGGGAGGGCGTGGGGCCAACGTCCTGACTTTC
TRBJ2-2	once	TRBV7-9	TRBD1	CASSPQAGGLAGELFF	TGTGCCAGCAGCCCCCAGGCAGGGGGCTTAGCCGGGGAGCTGTTTTTT
TRBJ2-7	.	TRBV29-1	.	CSVEGETYEQYF	TGCAGCGTTGAAGGGGAGACCTACGAGCAGTACTTC
TRBJ1-1	.	TRBV6-6	.	CASSPDAGTEAFF	TGTGCCAGCAGCCCCGACGCGGGTACTGAAGCTTTCTTT
TRBJ2-5	.	TRBV28	.	CASSLSPSVETQYF	TGTGCCAGCAGTTTATCCCCTAGCGTGGAGACCCAGTACTTC
TRBJ2-7	.	TRBV7-9	.	CASSRTTYEQYF	TGTGCCAGCAGCCGGACTACCTACGAGCAGTACTTC
TRBJ2-1	.	TRBV11-2	.	CASSPGYNEQFF	TGTGCCAGCAGCCCAGGCTACAATGAGCAGTTCTTC
TRBJ2-1	.	TRBV19	.	CASSSARNEQFF	TGTGCCAGTAGTTCCGCTCGGAATGAGCAGTTCTTC
TRBJ1-2	once	TRBV28	.	CASSETGPLGYTF	TGTGCCAGCAGTGAGACAGGCCCCCTCGGCTACACCTTC
TRBJ1-1	.	TRBV28	TRBD1	CASSSGGPAIGQKAFF	TGTGCCAGCAGTTCAGGGGGCCCGGCCATCGGTCAAAAAGCTTTCTTT
TRBJ1-2	.	TRBV7-8	TRBD1	CASSAGTGGKYGYTF	TGTGCCAGCAGCGCCGGGACAGGGGGGAAATATGGCTACACCTTC
TRBJ2-7	.	TRBV4-1	TRBD1	CASSQEGRPTGVSYEQYF	TGCGCCAGCAGCCAAGAAGGTCGCCCCACAGGGGTGTCCTACGAGCAGTACTTC
TRBJ2-7	.	TRBV28	TRBD2	CASITSGPFYEQYF	TGTGCCAGCATCACTAGCGGGCCCTTCTACGAGCAGTACTTC
TRBJ1-2	.	TRBV7-9	.	CASSPEVSYTF	TGTGCCAGCAGCCCGGAGGTGAGCTACACCTTC
TRBJ2-3	.	TRBV7-2	TRBD1	CASSFRGQRADTQYF	TGTGCCAGCAGCTTTAGGGGACAGAGGGCAGATACGCAGTATTTT
TRBJ2-5	once	TRBV5-5	.	CASSQGHQYQETQYF	TGTGCCAGCAGCCAGGGACACCAGTACCAAGAGACCCAGTACTTC
TRBJ2-1	once	TRBV5-8	TRBD1	CASSRDRVRQFF	TGTGCCAGCAGCCGGGACAGGGTTCGGCAGTTCTTC
TRBJ2-7	.	TRBV7-9	TRBD2	CASSYGTSGIYEQYF	TGTGCCAGCAGCTACGGGACTAGCGGGATCTACGAGCAGTACTTC
TRBJ2-6	.	TRBV10-3	.	CAITSGTGANVLTF	TGTGCCATTACTTCAGGGACTGGGGCCAACGTCCTGACTTTC
TRBJ1-3	.	TRBV14	.	CASSPGNTIYF	TGTGCCAGCAGCCCAGGAAACACTATATATTTT
TRBJ2-7	.	TRBV20-1	.	CSAIGSYEQYF	TGCAGTGCTATCGGTTCCTACGAGCAGTACTTC
TRBJ1-5	.	TRBV23-1	.	CASSQSLEGGDSNQPQHF	TGCGCCAGCAGTCAATCGTTGGAGGGAGGGGATAGCAATCAGCCCCAGCATTTT
TRBJ2-1	.	TRBV18	.	CASSPTPSNEQFF	TGTGCCAGCTCACCGACCCCTAGCAATGAGCAGTTCTTC
TRBJ2-4	.	TRBV19	.	CASSMGGAAKNIQYF	TGTGCCAGTAGTATGGGCGGGGCGGCCAAAAACATTCAGTACTTC
TRBJ2-6	.	TRBV28	.	CASSLSSSGANVLTF	TGTGCCAGCAGTTTAAGTAGCTCTGGGGCCAACGTCCTGACTTTC
TRBJ2-1	.	TRBV15	.	CATSRDRNEQFF	TGTGCCACCAGCAGAGATCGTAATGAGCAGTTCTTC
TRBJ1-2	.	TRBV2	.	CASRAGLSYGYTF	TGTGCCAGCAGAGCAGGGTTAAGCTATGGCTACACCTTC
TRBJ2-3	.	TRBV5-1	TRBD2	CASGGGRSADTQYF	TGCGCCAGCGGGGGCGGGAGGTCAGCCGATACACAGTATTTT
TRBJ1-2	.	TRBV7-2	.	CASSPNRGAAGYTF	TGTGCCAGCAGCCCCAACCGGGGGGCCGCTGGCTACACCTTC
TRBJ2-1	.	TRBV7-9	TRBD2	CASSSRTSGTYNEQFF	TGTGCCAGCAGCTCCCGGACTAGCGGGACGTACAATGAGCAGTTCTTC